What follows is one T cell receptor beta chain and its context. The sample belongs to a study of blood T cell repertoires in COVID-19. The repertoire was sequenced with immunoSEQ multiplex PCR; TCRdb's copy has only in-frame clones and lacks some. The data contain 250,000 to 300,000 clones, approximately 91% of them seen just once; the ten biggest clones take up 1.2%. Germline V gene data show CDR1 as SGHVS and CDR2 as FQNEAQ. V was shortened by 4 bases and J by 0 bases, with 12 bases between the two germline ends. The CDR3 totals 16 residues. Participants were placed into cohorts based on the clinical history they reported.

The TCR sequence derives from a human donor in a cohort exposed to, infected with or recovered from COVID-19 (not recorded which). The donor label of this sample is uncertain. The chain recombines TRBV7-8 with TRBJ2-2; D perhaps matches TRBD1 (6 bases). Sequencing was carried out using PBMCs or T cells enriched from blood (not recorded which). As DNA, the CDR3 is TGTGCCAGCAGCTCCGGACAGATCGCGAACACCGGGGAGCTGTTTTTT. Amino acid sequence: CASSSGQIANTGELFF. Combining the CDR3 with reference TRBV7-8 and TRBJ2-2 gives the whole variable domain GAGVSQSPRYKVAKRGQDVALRCDPISGHVSLFWYQQALGQGPEFLTYFQNEAQLDKSGLPSDRFFAERPEGSVSTLKIQRTQQEDSAVYLCASSSGQIANTGELFFGEGSRLTVL.